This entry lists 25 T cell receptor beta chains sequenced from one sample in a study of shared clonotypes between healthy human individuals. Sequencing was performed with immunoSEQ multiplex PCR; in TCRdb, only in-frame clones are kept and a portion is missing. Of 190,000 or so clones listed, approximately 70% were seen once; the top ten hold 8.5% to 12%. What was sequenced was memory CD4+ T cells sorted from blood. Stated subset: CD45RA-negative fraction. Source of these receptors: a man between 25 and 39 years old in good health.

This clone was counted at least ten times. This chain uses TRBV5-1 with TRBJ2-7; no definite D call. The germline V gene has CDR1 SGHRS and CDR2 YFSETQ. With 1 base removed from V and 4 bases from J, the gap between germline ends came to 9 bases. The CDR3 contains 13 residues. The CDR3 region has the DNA TGCGCCAGCAGCTTGCCGTCGCAATACGAGCAGTACTTC. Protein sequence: CASSLPSQYEQYF. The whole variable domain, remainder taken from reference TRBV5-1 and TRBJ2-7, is KAGVTQTPRYLIKTRGQQVTLSCSPISGHRSVSWYQQTPGQGLQFLFEYFSETQRNKGNFPGRFSGRQFSNSRSEMNVSTLELGDSALYLCASSLPSQYEQYFGPGTRLTVT.

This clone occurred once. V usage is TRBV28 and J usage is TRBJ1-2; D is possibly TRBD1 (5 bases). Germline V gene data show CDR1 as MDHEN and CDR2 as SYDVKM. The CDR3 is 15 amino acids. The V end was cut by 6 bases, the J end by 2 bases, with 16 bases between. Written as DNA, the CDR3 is TGTGCCAGCAGGGGACCGGGACGGACGAACTATGGCTACACCTTC. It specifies CASRGPGRTNYGYTF.

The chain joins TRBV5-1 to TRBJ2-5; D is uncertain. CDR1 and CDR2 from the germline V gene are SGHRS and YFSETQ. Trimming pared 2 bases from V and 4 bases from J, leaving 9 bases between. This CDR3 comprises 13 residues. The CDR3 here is CASSLVNAETQYF. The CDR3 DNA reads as TGCGCCAGCAGCTTAGTAAATGCAGAGACCCAGTACTTC. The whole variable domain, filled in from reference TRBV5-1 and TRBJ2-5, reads KAGVTQTPRYLIKTRGQQVTLSCSPISGHRSVSWYQQTPGQGLQFLFEYFSETQRNKGNFPGRFSGRQFSNSRSEMNVSTLELGDSALYLCASSLVNAETQYFGPGTRLLVL.

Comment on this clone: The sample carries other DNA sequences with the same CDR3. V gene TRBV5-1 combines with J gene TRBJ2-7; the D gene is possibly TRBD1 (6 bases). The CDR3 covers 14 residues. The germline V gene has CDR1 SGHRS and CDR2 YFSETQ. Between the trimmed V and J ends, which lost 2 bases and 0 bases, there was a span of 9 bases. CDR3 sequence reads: CASSFRGGSYEQYF. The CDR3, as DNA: TGCGCCAGCAGCTTTAGAGGGGGCTCCTACGAGCAGTACTTC.

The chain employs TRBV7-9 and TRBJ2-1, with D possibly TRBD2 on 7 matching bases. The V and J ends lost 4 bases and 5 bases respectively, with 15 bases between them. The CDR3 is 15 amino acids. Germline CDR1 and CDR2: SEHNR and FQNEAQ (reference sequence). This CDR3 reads CASSSFGGADNEQFF. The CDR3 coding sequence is TGTGCCAGCAGCTCCTTTGGGGGGGCCGACAATGAGCAGTTCTTC.

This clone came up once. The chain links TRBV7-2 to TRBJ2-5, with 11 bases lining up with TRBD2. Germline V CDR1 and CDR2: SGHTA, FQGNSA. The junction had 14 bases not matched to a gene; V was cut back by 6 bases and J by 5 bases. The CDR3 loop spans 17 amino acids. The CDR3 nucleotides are TGTGCCAGCAGACGAGATAGCGGGAGGGCCCTCGGGGAGACCCAGTACTTC. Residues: CASRRDSGRALGETQYF.

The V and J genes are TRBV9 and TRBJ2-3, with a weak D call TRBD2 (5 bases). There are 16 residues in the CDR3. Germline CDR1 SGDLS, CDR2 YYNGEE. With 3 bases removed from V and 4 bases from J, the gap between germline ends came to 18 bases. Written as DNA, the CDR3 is TGTGCCAGCAGCGACCTGGCGGGCGAGAGGGCAGATACGCAGTATTTT. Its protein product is CASSDLAGERADTQYF.

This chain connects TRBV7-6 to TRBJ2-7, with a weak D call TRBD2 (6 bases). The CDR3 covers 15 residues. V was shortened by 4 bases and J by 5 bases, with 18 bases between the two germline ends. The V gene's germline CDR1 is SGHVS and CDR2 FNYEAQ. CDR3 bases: TGTGCCAGCAGCTCCTCCGCGGGACGCAGTAACGAGCAGTACTTC. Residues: CASSSSAGRSNEQYF.

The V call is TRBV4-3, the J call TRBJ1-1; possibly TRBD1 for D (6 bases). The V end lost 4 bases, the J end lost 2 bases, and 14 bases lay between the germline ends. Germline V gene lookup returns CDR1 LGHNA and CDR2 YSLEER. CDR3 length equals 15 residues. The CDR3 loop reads CASSLSGGGNTEAFF. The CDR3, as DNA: TGCGCCAGCAGCCTCTCGGGTGGGGGCAACACTGAAGCTTTCTTT.

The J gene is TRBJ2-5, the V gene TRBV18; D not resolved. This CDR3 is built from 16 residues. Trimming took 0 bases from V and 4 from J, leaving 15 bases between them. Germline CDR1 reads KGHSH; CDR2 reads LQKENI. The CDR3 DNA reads TGTGCCAGCTCACCACCGCGAATTAACAGTCTAGAGACCCAGTACTTC. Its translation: CASSPPRINSLETQYF.

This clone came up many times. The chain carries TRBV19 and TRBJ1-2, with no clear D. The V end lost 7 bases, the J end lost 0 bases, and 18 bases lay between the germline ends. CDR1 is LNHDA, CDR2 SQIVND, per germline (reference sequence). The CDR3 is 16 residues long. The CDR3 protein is CASNILGVRANYGYTF. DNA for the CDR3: TGTGCCAGTAACATCCTTGGAGTTCGGGCTAACTATGGCTACACCTTC. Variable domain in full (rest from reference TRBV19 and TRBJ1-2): DGGITQSPKYLFRKEGQNVTLSCEQNLNHDAMYWYRQDPGQGLRLIYYSQIVNDFQKGDIAEGYSVSREKKESFPLTVTSAQKNPTAFYLCASNILGVRANYGYTFGSGTRLTVV.

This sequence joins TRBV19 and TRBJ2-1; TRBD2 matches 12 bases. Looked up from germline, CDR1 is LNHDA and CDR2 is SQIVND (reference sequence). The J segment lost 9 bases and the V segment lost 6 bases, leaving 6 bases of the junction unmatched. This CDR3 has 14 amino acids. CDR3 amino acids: CASRTSGSSSEQFF. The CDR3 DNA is TGTGCCAGTAGGACTAGCGGGAGTTCAAGTGAGCAGTTCTTC.

For the CDR3, the DNA is TGTGCCAGCAGCACCGGACAGGGGAACATTCAGTACTTC. Translation: CASSTGQGNIQYF. V is TRBV9 and J is TRBJ2-4, with TRBD1 matching over 9 bases. The CDR3 runs 13 residues. V was pared by 4 bases and J by 7 bases, with 3 bases of the junction left unmatched. Germline CDR1 SGDLS, CDR2 YYNGEE.

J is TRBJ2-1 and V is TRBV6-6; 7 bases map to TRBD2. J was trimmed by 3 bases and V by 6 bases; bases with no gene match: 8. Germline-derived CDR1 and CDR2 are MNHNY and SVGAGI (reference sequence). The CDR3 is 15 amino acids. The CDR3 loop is CASSRRRESYNEQFF. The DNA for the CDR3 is TGTGCCAGCAGCCGCCGGCGGGAGAGCTACAATGAGCAGTTCTTC.

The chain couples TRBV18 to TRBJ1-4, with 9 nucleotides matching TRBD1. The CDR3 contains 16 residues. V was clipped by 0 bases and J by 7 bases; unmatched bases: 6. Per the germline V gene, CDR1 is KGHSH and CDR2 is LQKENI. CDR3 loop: CASSPPGQGSGEKLFF. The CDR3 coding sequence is TGTGCCAGCTCACCACCTGGACAGGGGAGTGGTGAAAAACTGTTTTTT. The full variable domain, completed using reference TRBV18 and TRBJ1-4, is NAGVMQNPRHLVRRRGQEARLRCSPMKGHSHVYWYRQLPEEGLKFMVYLQKENIIDESGMPKERFSAEFPKEGPSILRIQQVVRGDSAAYFCASSPPGQGSGEKLFFGSGTQLSVL.

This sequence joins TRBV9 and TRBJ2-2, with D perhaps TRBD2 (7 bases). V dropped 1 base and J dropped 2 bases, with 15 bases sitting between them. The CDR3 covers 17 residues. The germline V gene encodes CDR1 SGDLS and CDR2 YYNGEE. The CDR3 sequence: CASSVTISGGNTGELFF. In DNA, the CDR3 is TGTGCCAGCAGCGTAACTATTTCGGGGGGCAACACCGGGGAGCTGTTTTTT.

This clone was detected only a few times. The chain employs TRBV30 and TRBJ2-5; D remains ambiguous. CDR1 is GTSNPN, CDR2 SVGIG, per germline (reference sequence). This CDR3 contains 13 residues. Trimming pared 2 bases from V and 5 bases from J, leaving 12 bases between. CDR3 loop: CAWSKSGVETQYF. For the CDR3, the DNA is TGTGCCTGGAGTAAGAGTGGGGTGGAGACCCAGTACTTC.

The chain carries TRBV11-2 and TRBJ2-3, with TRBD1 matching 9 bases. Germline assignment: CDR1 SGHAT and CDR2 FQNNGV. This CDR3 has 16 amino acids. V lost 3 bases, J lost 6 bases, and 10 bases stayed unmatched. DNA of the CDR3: TGTGCCAGCAGCTTGGACGGACAGGGGACTTGGGATACGCAGTATTTT. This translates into CASSLDGQGTWDTQYF. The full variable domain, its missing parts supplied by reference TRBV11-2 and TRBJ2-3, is EAGVAQSPRYKIIEKRQSVAFWCNPISGHATLYWYQQILGQGPKLLIQFQNNGVVDDSQLPKDRFSAERLKGVDSTLKIQPAKLEDSAVYLCASSLDGQGTWDTQYFGPGTRLTVL.

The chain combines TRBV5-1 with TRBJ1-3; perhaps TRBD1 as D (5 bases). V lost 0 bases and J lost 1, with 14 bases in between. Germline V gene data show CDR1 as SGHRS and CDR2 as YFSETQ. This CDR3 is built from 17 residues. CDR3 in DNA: TGCGCCAGCAGCTTGGAAGCAGGGATTCCTTCTGGAAACACCATATATTTT. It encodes CASSLEAGIPSGNTIYF.

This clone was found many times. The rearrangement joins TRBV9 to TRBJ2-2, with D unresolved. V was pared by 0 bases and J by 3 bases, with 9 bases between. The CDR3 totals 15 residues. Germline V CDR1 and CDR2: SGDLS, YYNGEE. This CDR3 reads CASSVEATYTGELFF. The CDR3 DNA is TGTGCCAGCAGCGTAGAGGCTACCTACACCGGGGAGCTGTTTTTT.

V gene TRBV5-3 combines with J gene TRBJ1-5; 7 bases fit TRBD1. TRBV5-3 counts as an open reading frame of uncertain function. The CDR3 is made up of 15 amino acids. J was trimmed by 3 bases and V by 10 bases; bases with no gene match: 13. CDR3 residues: CAGNNTGVFNQPQHF. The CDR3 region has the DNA TGTGCCGGCAATAATACAGGGGTCTTCAATCAGCCCCAGCATTTT.

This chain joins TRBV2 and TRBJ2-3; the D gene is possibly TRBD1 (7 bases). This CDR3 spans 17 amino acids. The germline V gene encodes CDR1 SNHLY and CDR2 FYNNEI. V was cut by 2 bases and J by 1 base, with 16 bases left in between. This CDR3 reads CASSESPGGIGTDTQYF. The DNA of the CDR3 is TGTGCCAGCAGTGAATCTCCAGGGGGGATTGGCACAGATACGCAGTATTTT.

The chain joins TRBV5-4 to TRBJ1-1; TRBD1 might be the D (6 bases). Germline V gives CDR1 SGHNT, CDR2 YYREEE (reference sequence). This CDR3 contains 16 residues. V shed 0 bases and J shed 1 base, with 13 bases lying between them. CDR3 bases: TGTGCCAGCAGCTTGGGGAAGGGGGGCGCGAACACTGAAGCTTTCTTT. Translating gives CASSLGKGGANTEAFF.

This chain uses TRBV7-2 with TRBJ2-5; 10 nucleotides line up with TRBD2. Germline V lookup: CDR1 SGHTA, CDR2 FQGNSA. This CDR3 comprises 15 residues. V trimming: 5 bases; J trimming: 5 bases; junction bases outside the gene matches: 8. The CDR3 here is CASSPSGRAGETQYF. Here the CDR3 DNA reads TGTGCCAGCAGCCCAAGCGGGAGGGCGGGGGAGACCCAGTACTTC.

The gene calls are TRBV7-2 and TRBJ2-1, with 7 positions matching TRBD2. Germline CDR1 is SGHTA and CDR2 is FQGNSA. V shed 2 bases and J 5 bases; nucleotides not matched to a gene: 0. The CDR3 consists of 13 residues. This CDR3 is CASSLSGNNEQFF. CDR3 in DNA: TGTGCCAGCAGCTTAAGCGGGAACAATGAGCAGTTCTTC. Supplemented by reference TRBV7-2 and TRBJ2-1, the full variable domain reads GAGVSQSPSNKVTEKGKDVELRCDPISGHTALYWYRQSLGQGLEFLIYFQGNSAPDKSGLPSDRFSAERTGGSVSTLTIQRTQQEDSAVYLCASSLSGNNEQFFGPGTRLTVL.